The T cell receptor beta chain described here comes from a study of beta chain features in type 1 diabetes. The study, taken as a whole, reports: For type 1 diabetes patients, VDJ junctions showed fewer insertions and more deletions. For TCRB rearrangement, an influence of HLA type remained unresolved here. Researchers cautioned that cDNA sequencing could over-represent cells with high TCR expression. In all four CD4+ subsets, TCRB CDR3 length was significantly, moderately reduced in type 1 diabetes.

Germline V gene sequence: CDR1 MGHDK, CDR2 SYGVNS. The V end lost 2 bases, the J end lost 0 bases, and 8 bases lay between the germline ends. The length of the CDR3 is 15 residues. About this clone itself: Its specificity is not known.

Sequencing targeted expressed TCRB transcripts, as all isolated RNA had been reverse transcribed. Assay: immunoSEQ multiplex PCR; the TCRdb copy retains only in-frame clones and omits some. In the table there are around 140,000 clones, about 12% of which are singletons. Sample: central memory CD4+ T cells from blood. The sequence derives from a man younger than 30 with type 1 diabetes. The J gene is TRBJ2-4, the V gene TRBV25-1; D is ambiguous. The CDR3 reads CASSEGILAKNIQYF. Here the CDR3 DNA reads TGTGCCAGCAGTGAAGGGATTTTAGCCAAAAACATTCAGTACTTC.